Listed here are 19 T cell receptor beta chains from one sample, sequenced in a study of blood T cell repertoires in COVID-19. Using immunoSEQ multiplex PCR, the repertoire was profiled, and TCRdb retains in-frame clones only, with some absent. The data hold a few hundred thousand clones, with about 88% observed a single time. Sequencing was done on a sample of peripheral blood. The receptor set was obtained from a woman aged 45 to 65 with COVID-19, enrolled during active disease.

V usage is TRBV10-1 and J usage is TRBJ1-1; 8 bases map to TRBD1. Germline V lookup: CDR1 WNHNN, CDR2 SYGVQD (reference sequence). V lost 6 bases, J lost 5 bases, and 5 bases stayed unmatched. The CDR3 sequence is 13 residues long. The CDR3 bases are TGCGCCAGCAGCCCAGGGGGCAGGACTGAAGCTTTCTTT. Translating gives CASSPGGRTEAFF.

This clone was detected once. The V gene is TRBV19, the J gene TRBJ2-1, with unresolved D. There are 13 residues in the CDR3. V dropped 9 bases and J dropped 0 bases, with 9 bases sitting between them. CDR1 and CDR2 from the germline V gene are LNHDA and SQIVND (reference sequence). The CDR3 reads CASGLYSYNEQFF. The CDR3, as DNA: TGTGCCAGCGGGTTGTACTCCTACAATGAGCAGTTCTTC.

The chain employs TRBV30 and TRBJ1-5, with TRBD1 as a possible D gene (5 bases). This CDR3 comprises 14 residues. Per germline, CDR1 GTSNPN and CDR2 SVGIG (reference sequence). V lost 1 base to trimming and J lost 2 bases, with 9 bases between them. CDR3 in DNA: TGTGCCTGGAGTGAGGGGATTGGCAATCAGCCCCAGCATTTT. Encoded protein: CAWSEGIGNQPQHF.

V is TRBV19 and J is TRBJ1-6; D gene uncertain. The V gene's germline CDR1 is LNHDA and CDR2 SQIVND (reference sequence). CDR3 length equals 14 residues. V lost 4 bases to trimming and J lost 7 bases, with 11 bases between them. CDR3 protein: CASSNRETNSPLHF. The CDR3 bases are TGTGCCAGTAGTAACCGGGAGACGAATTCACCCCTCCACTTT.

The gene calls are TRBV3-1 (or the pseudogene TRBV3-2) and TRBJ1-3; D might be TRBD1 (5 bases). This CDR3 has 17 residues. Germline V lookup: CDR1 LGHDT, CDR2 YNNKEL (reference sequence). V gave up 1 base and J gave up 0 bases, with 13 bases separating them. The CDR3 loop reads CASSQGFGGLSGNTIYF. The CDR3, as DNA: TGTGCCAGCAGCCAAGGGTTCGGGGGTCTCTCTGGAAACACCATATATTTT.

This clone was seen more than once but under ten times. This chain joins TRBV5-1 and TRBJ1-1; no clear D gene. The germline V gene has CDR1 SGHRS and CDR2 YFSETQ. CDR3 length: 14 amino acids. V dropped 0 bases and J dropped 3 bases, with 9 bases sitting between them. CDR3 loop: CASSLDTEYTEAFF. The CDR3 bases are TGCGCCAGCAGCTTGGATACAGAATACACTGAAGCTTTCTTT.

In its sample, this clone was seen a few times. The chain has TRBV7-9 and TRBJ2-7; D remains ambiguous. This CDR3 is 12 amino acids long. The V gene's germline CDR1 is SEHNR and CDR2 FQNEAQ (reference sequence). The germline V and J ends were trimmed by 1 base and 2 bases, with 3 bases remaining between them. In DNA, the CDR3 is TGTGCCAGCAGCTTAGACACCTACGAGCAGTACTTC. Translating it yields CASSLDTYEQYF.

V usage is TRBV14 and J usage is TRBJ2-5, with 8 bases that match TRBD1. The CDR3 runs 16 residues. V shed 5 bases, J shed 6 bases, and the junction held 14 bases outside the gene matches. Germline CDR1 reads SGHDN; CDR2 reads FVKESK. The CDR3 DNA reads as TGTGCCAGCAGCACGAATCCTTGGACAGGGATACAGACCCAGTACTTC. Amino acid sequence: CASSTNPWTGIQTQYF.

This clone has only a few counts. The chain recombines TRBV6-5 with TRBJ1-2; 11 bases are shared with TRBD1. Unmatched junction bases numbered 8, after V lost 4 bases and J lost 4 bases. Germline CDR1 and CDR2: MNHEY and SVGAGI. The CDR3 has 16 amino acids. This CDR3 is CASSSPQGQGVYGYTF. The CDR3 DNA reads as TGTGCCAGCAGTTCGCCCCAGGGACAGGGGGTCTATGGCTACACCTTC.

This clone was seen once. The chain is built from TRBV6-1 and TRBJ2-7; D may be TRBD1 (5 bases). CDR1 is MNHNS, CDR2 SASEGT, per germline. V was pared by 8 bases and J by 3 bases, with 11 bases between. This CDR3 has 12 amino acids. CDR3 coding DNA: TGTGCCAGCGGACAAAATCGCTACGAGCAGTACTTC. It translates to CASGQNRYEQYF.

V usage is TRBV28 and J usage is TRBJ2-7, with 8 bases lining up with TRBD1. V was clipped by 7 bases and J by 5 bases; unmatched bases: 13. Germline CDR1 is MDHEN and CDR2 is SYDVKM. The CDR3 spans 15 residues. In DNA form, the CDR3 reads TGTGCCAGCATGCCTCGTCGGACAGGGTTGAACGAGCAGTACGTC. Amino acids: CASMPRRTGLNEQYV.

The chain is built from TRBV11-2 and TRBJ2-7; weak D call: TRBD2 (6 bases). This CDR3 has 15 amino acids. V lost 2 bases to trimming and J lost 6 bases, with 17 bases between them. The germline V gene has CDR1 SGHAT and CDR2 FQNNGV. For the CDR3, the DNA is TGTGCCAGCAGCTTACGAGGCGGGGAAGGGTCCGAGCAGTACGTC. This sequence encodes CASSLRGGEGSEQYV.

The V call is TRBV24-1, the J call TRBJ1-5; 7 positions agree with TRBD1. The CDR3 spans 14 residues. V was clipped by 4 bases and J by 1 base; unmatched bases: 0. CDR1 and CDR2 from the germline V gene are KGHDR and SFDVKD. CDR3: CATSEQGSNQPQHF. Written as DNA, the CDR3 is TGTGCCACCAGTGAACAGGGGAGCAATCAGCCCCAGCATTTT.

J is TRBJ2-7 and V is TRBV3-1 (or the pseudogene TRBV3-2); D ambiguous. The CDR3 covers 12 residues. Germline CDR1 is LGHDT and CDR2 is YNNKEL (reference sequence). V was shortened by 5 bases and J by 7 bases, with 12 bases between the two germline ends. This chain's CDR3 is CASSTTTGEQYV. CDR3 in DNA: TGTGCCAGCAGCACTACTACCGGGGAGCAGTACGTC.

V and J are TRBV15 and TRBJ2-4; D might be TRBD2 (6 bases). V was cut by 0 bases and J by 6 bases, with 15 bases left in between. Germline CDR1 is LNHNV and CDR2 is YYDKDF (reference sequence). This CDR3 is 16 amino acids long. In nucleotides, the CDR3 is TGTGCCACCAGCAGAGATCGAGGAGTGGGGGGAAACATTCAGTACTTC. This codes for CATSRDRGVGGNIQYF.

This clone has just a few counts. V gene TRBV28 combines with J gene TRBJ1-5; maybe TRBD1 (6 bases). This CDR3 spans 15 amino acids. CDR1 is MDHEN and CDR2 is SYDVKM in the germline V gene. V lost 6 bases, J lost 5 bases, and 17 bases lay in between. The CDR3: CASSFTGKRDQPQHF. Here the CDR3 DNA reads TGTGCCAGCAGCTTTACAGGGAAGAGGGATCAGCCCCAGCATTTT.

V and J are TRBV10-3 and TRBJ2-1, with 14 bases matching TRBD2. V was clipped by 4 bases and J by 4 bases; unmatched bases: 6. Germline CDR1 and CDR2: ENHRY and SYGVKD. This CDR3 has 17 amino acids. The CDR3 sequence: CAISGETSGGGYNEQFF. The DNA for the CDR3 is TGTGCCATCAGTGGAGAGACTAGCGGGGGGGGATACAATGAGCAGTTCTTC.

This chain links TRBV11-2 with TRBJ1-2; 7 bases fit TRBD1. Germline CDR1 and CDR2: SGHAT and FQNNGV. The trim removed 3 bases at V and 6 bases at J, leaving 10 bases unmatched. The CDR3 runs to 15 residues. The CDR3 nucleotides read TGTGCCAGCAGCTTCCTGACAGGGCAGGGTAATGGCTACACCTTC. Protein sequence: CASSFLTGQGNGYTF.

The chain joins TRBV4-1 to TRBJ1-1; D remains ambiguous. V was shortened by 1 base and J by 7 bases, with 10 bases between the two germline ends. There are 13 residues in the CDR3. CDR1 is MGHRA and CDR2 is YSYEKL in the germline V gene. The CDR3 sequence is CASSQGGGSEAFF. Written as DNA, the CDR3 is TGCGCCAGCAGCCAAGGAGGAGGGAGTGAAGCTTTCTTT.